The rows below give T cell receptor beta chains drawn from one sample of a study of vaccination effects on CD4 cells after COVID-19. Generated by immunoSEQ multiplex PCR, the TCRdb table keeps only in-frame clones and is missing some. The sample yields around 69,000 clones, 74% seen once. Their target antigens are unknown. Sequenced material: CD4+ T cells from PBMCs cultured with HCoV-229E spike peptides, taken after COVID-19 vaccination. All receptors derive from a human donor who received a COVID-19 vaccine. CDR3s include the opening cysteine and the closing phenylalanine or tryptophan. The D gene is left open where the match is weak. Clone sizes are given selectively: once, few, many, or a class where the clone is expanded.

clone size	D gene	CDR3 length	V gene	J gene	CDR3 DNA	CDR3 protein
-	-	13	TRBV2	TRBJ1-2	TGTGCCAGCTCGGGGCAGCTTAACTATGGCTACACCTTC	CASSGQLNYGYTF
once	-	14	TRBV3-1/TRBV3-2	TRBJ1-2	TGTGCCAGCAGCCAAATACAGATTGGAAAGAGCTACACCTTC	CASSQIQIGKSYTF
-	-	14	TRBV6-5	TRBJ2-2	TGTGCCAGCAGTCAACAGGAAAACACCGGGGAGCTGTTTTTT	CASSQQENTGELFF
once	TRBD1	15	TRBV5-4	TRBJ1-2	TGTGCCAGCAGCTTAGGACAGGGCGAAGACTATGGCTACACCTTC	CASSLGQGEDYGYTF
few	TRBD1	19	TRBV5-1	TRBJ2-2	TGCGCCAGCAGCTTGTCCACCGGGACAGGGGGCGCAAGGTCCGGGGAGCTGTTTTTT	CASSLSTGTGGARSGELFF
once	-	16	TRBV6-6	TRBJ2-1	TGTGCCAGCAGTACCCAGCGCGATATCTCCTACAATGAGCAGTTCTTC	CASSTQRDISYNEQFF
once	-	16	TRBV19	TRBJ1-5	TGTGCCAGTAGTATGTATAGGAGCAAACCCAATCAGCCCCAGCATTTT	CASSMYRSKPNQPQHF
few	-	14	TRBV21-1	TRBJ1-2	TGTGCCAGCAGCAAAGCTCCGAGGACAGATGGCTACACCTTC	CASSKAPRTDGYTF
-	TRBD2	13	TRBV10-3	TRBJ2-5	TGTGCCATAAGCGGGGGGGCCGCAGAGACCCAGTACTTC	CAISGGAAETQYF
-	TRBD1	16	TRBV5-1	TRBJ1-6	TGCGCCAGCAGCTTGGCTACAGGGGGCGCTAATTCACCCCTCCACTTT	CASSLATGGANSPLHF
-	-	16	TRBV18	TRBJ1-2	TGTGCCAGCTCACCAAACGACCGGGGTTTTGGCTATGGCTACACCTTC	CASSPNDRGFGYGYTF
-	TRBD2	19	TRBV4-2	TRBJ2-5	TGTGCCAGCAGCCAAGGTGGACTAGCGGGGCGGTTGGGGGAGGAGACCCAGTACTTC	CASSQGGLAGRLGEETQYF
-	TRBD2	16	TRBV7-2	TRBJ2-1	TGTGCCAGCAGCCCGATGCCGGGACTAGCGGGGGTAAGGAAGTTCTTC	CASSPMPGLAGVRKFF
-	TRBD1	14	TRBV4-3	TRBJ1-1	TGCGCCAGCAGCCTGGAACAGGGGGGCACTGAAGCTTTCTTT	CASSLEQGGTEAFF
-	TRBD2	19	TRBV5-4	TRBJ2-3	TGTGCCAGCTCCCCGGGGGGACTAGCGGGGGGCATTAGCACAGATACGCAGTATTTT	CASSPGGLAGGISTDTQYF
few	-	15	TRBV5-6	TRBJ1-5	TGTGCCAGCAGCTGGGGGCAGACAGCCAATCAGCCCCAGCATTTT	CASSWGQTANQPQHF
-	TRBD2	14	TRBV10-2	TRBJ2-5	TGCGCCAGCAGGCAGACTAGCGGAGGAGAGACCCAGTACTTC	CASRQTSGGETQYF
few	-	15	TRBV6-5	TRBJ1-1	TGTGCCAGCAGTCGCCTTACCAGGGGAGGCACTGAAGCTTTCTTT	CASSRLTRGGTEAFF
-	-	12	TRBV5-1	TRBJ2-2	TGCGCCAGCAGATTCAACACCGGGGAGCTGTTTTTT	CASRFNTGELFF
-	-	15	TRBV6-6	TRBJ2-2	TGTGCCAGCTTTCCCCAGGGGTCCCTCGACGGGGAGCTGTTTTTT	CASFPQGSLDGELFF
-	TRBD1	19	TRBV6-2/TRBV6-3	TRBJ2-6	TGTGCCAGCAGTTACTCGGCCAGGGACAGGGGAGCCAGGGCCAACGTCCTGACTTTC	CASSYSARDRGARANVLTF
-	-	15	TRBV24-1	TRBJ2-1	TGTGCCACCAGTGACCAGGGGAGTCCCTACAATGAGCAGTTCTTC	CATSDQGSPYNEQFF
-	TRBD1	12	TRBV12-3/TRBV12-4	TRBJ1-2	TGTGCCAGCAGGAGGGACAGGAGGGGCTACACCTTC	CASRRDRRGYTF
-	-	14	TRBV6-2/TRBV6-3	TRBJ2-4	TGTGCCAGCAGTTACGGGGACGTGGAAAACATTCAGTACTTC	CASSYGDVENIQYF
-	-	14	TRBV5-1	TRBJ1-5	TGCGCCAGCAGCCTGGGCCCAGTGGAGCAGCCCCAGCATTTT	CASSLGPVEQPQHF
few	-	12	TRBV29-1	TRBJ2-3	TGCAGCGTTGAGGAGGGAGCAGGAACGCAGTATTTT	CSVEEGAGTQYF
-	-	15	TRBV5-1	TRBJ1-4	TGCGCCAGCAGCTTGGACAGGGCCGGTGGTGAAAAACTGTTTTTT	CASSLDRAGGEKLFF